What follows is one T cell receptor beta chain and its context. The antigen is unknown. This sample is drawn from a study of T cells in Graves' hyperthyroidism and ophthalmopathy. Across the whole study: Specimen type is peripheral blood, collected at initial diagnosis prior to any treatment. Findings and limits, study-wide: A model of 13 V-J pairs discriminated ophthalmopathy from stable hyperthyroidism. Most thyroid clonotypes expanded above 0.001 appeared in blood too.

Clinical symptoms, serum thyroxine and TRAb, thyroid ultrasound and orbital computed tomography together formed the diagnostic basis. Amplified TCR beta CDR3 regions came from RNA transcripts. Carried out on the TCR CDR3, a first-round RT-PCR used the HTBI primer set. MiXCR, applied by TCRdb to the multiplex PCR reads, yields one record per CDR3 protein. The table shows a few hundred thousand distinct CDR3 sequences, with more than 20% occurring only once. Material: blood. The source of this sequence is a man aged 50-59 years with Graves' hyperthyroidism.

The CDR3 sequence: CASKTSGRGGAGELFF. The CDR3 nucleotides read TGTGCCAGTAAAACTAGCGGGAGAGGCGGAGCCGGGGAGCTGTTTTTT. V gene TRBV19 combines with J gene TRBJ2-2; 11 positions match TRBD2. The CDR3 runs to 16 residues. Germline loops: CDR1 LNHDA, CDR2 SQIVND (reference sequence). V trimming: 7 bases; J trimming: 6 bases; junction bases outside the gene matches: 10.